This T cell receptor (beta chain) is drawn from a study of T cell responses to AZD1222 COVID-19 vaccine. General study results and limits: CD4 TCRs linked to vaccination spanned spike, dominating at 160-218 and 743-854. Donors were largely white British and mainly female; clonal diversity was possibly underestimated. Spike-specific TCR breadth and depth were elevated following two AZD1222 doses.

Repertoires were generated with immunoSEQ multiplex PCR, while TCRdb's copy carries only in-frame clones and drops some. Of over 60,000 clones listed, 75% to 90% are singletons. This CDR3 region has 17 residues. Germline V gene sequence: CDR1 SGHVS, CDR2 FQNEAQ. V was clipped by 0 bases and J by 6 bases, with 17 bases between them. With regard to this clone: No antigen is known for it.

Analyses pooled second doses at about 4 or about 12 weeks. This chain connects TRBV7-8 to TRBJ1-4; the D is unclear. Sequencing used peripheral blood, obtained 28 days after the second AZD1222 dose. This TCR came from an adult who received the AZD1222 COVID-19 vaccine. This CDR3 is CASSLASSRRAHEKLFF. The CDR3 bases are TGTGCCAGCAGCTTAGCCTCTTCTCGCCGGGCTCATGAAAAACTGTTTTTT.